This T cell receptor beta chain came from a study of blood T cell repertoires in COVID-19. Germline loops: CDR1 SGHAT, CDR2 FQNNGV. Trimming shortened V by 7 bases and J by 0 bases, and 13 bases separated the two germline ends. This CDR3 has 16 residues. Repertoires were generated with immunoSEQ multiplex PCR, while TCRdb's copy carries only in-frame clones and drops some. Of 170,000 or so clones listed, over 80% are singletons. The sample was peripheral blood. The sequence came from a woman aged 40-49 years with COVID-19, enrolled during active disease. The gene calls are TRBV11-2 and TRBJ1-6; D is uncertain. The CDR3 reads CASTLSGSSYNSPLHF. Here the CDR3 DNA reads TGTGCCAGCACCCTCTCCGGGAGCTCCTATAATTCACCCCTCCACTTT. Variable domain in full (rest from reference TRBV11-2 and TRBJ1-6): EAGVAQSPRYKIIEKRQSVAFWCNPISGHATLYWYQQILGQGPKLLIQFQNNGVVDDSQLPKDRFSAERLKGVDSTLKIQPAKLEDSAVYLCASTLSGSSYNSPLHFGNGTRLTVT.